One sample yielded the 29 T cell receptor beta chains listed below, sequenced in a study of shared clonotypes between healthy human individuals. Naivety among CD8 cells was defined by CD45RO negativity and positive CCR7 selection, thereby excluding terminally differentiated effector memory CD45RA+ cells. Sequenced by immunoSEQ multiplex PCR; TCRdb stores in-frame clones only, minus some. Of millions of clones in the sample, just under 95% were seen once. The sample taken for sequencing was naive CD8+ T cells sorted from blood. The receptors come from a man younger than 35 in good health.

J is TRBJ2-7 and V is TRBV7-9; TRBD1 matches 9 bases. This CDR3 spans 15 amino acids. The germline V gene encodes CDR1 SEHNR and CDR2 FQNEAQ (reference sequence). Germline trimming cut 6 bases from V and 2 bases from J; bases unmatched to any gene: 8. The CDR3 sequence is CASSLQGAAAYEQYF. In nucleotides, the CDR3 is TGTGCCAGCAGTCTACAGGGGGCGGCGGCCTACGAGCAGTACTTC.

This clone was detected only once. The chain employs TRBV9 and TRBJ2-7; 10 bases fit TRBD2. Germline lookup yields CDR1 SGDLS and CDR2 YYNGEE. Trimming cost V 0 bases and J 3 bases; bases outside gene matches: 6. CDR3 size: 16 residues. This CDR3 is CASSVASGSISYEQYF. The CDR3 DNA is TGTGCCAGCAGCGTAGCTAGCGGGAGCATAAGCTACGAGCAGTACTTC.

The chain joins TRBV27 to TRBJ1-2, with D maybe TRBD1 (5 bases). The ends were cut back, 7 bases at V and 5 bases at J, with 14 bases in the middle. Germline V gene sequence: CDR1 MNHEY, CDR2 SMNVEV (reference sequence). The length of the CDR3 is 13 residues. The CDR3 nucleotides read TGTGCCAGCACCCCAGCAGGGAGTTATGGCTACACCTTC. Residues: CASTPAGSYGYTF.

The gene calls are TRBV6-1 and TRBJ2-3; perhaps D is TRBD1 or TRBD2 (6 bases each). The CDR3 has 16 amino acids. Trimming removed 1 base at V and 0 bases at J, with 11 bases between. From germline, CDR1 is MNHNS and CDR2 SASEGT. The CDR3 DNA follows: TGTGCCAGCAGTGAAGTGCAGGGGACTAGCACAGATACGCAGTATTTT. Amino acid sequence: CASSEVQGTSTDTQYF.

A single count supports this clone. Other DNA sequences of this sample code for an identical CDR3. This chain links TRBV30 with TRBJ1-5, with D hard to call. Trimming took off 2 bases at V and 5 bases at J, with 10 bases between the two ends. This CDR3 is built from 13 residues. The germline V gene has CDR1 GTSNPN and CDR2 SVGIG (reference sequence). CDR3 DNA: TGTGCCTGGAGTAGGCAGGCGGATCAGCCCCAGCATTTT. This translates into CAWSRQADQPQHF.

The V gene is TRBV27, the J gene TRBJ2-7; D uncertain. The CDR3 consists of 14 residues. The V and J ends lost 6 bases and 2 bases respectively, with 14 bases between them. The germline V gene encodes CDR1 MNHEY and CDR2 SMNVEV (reference sequence). CDR3 region: CASSNTGPAYEQYF. In nucleotides, the CDR3 is TGTGCCAGCAGCAATACCGGGCCGGCCTACGAGCAGTACTTC.

With regard to this clone: Other DNA variants within this sample encode the same CDR3. The CDR3 sequence is CASSLLAGGSDTQYF. The CDR3 bases are TGTGCCAGCAGCTTACTAGCGGGGGGATCAGATACGCAGTATTTT. The rearrangement links TRBV7-9 to TRBJ2-3, with 11 bases aligning to TRBD2. The V segment lost 2 bases and the J segment 4 bases; nucleotides outside the gene matches: 2. CDR1 and CDR2 (germline): SEHNR, FQNEAQ (reference sequence). The CDR3 runs to 15 residues.

The rearrangement joins TRBV27 to TRBJ2-1; TRBD2 agrees at 9 bases. V shed 2 bases, J shed 3 bases, and the junction held 2 bases outside the gene matches. Germline-derived CDR1 and CDR2 are MNHEY and SMNVEV (reference sequence). This CDR3 spans 15 amino acids. The CDR3 sequence is CASSLASGNYNEQFF. CDR3 nucleotide sequence: TGTGCCAGCAGTTTAGCTAGCGGGAACTACAATGAGCAGTTCTTC.

The chain carries TRBV4-1 and TRBJ2-7; the D call may be TRBD1 or TRBD2 (6 bases each). Germline V gene data show CDR1 as MGHRA and CDR2 as YSYEKL. The CDR3 consists of 15 residues. Trimming took off 6 bases at V and 3 bases at J, with 18 bases between the two ends. CDR3 amino acids: CASRLREGGHYEQYF. For the CDR3, the DNA is TGCGCCAGCAGACTCCGAGAGGGGGGCCACTACGAGCAGTACTTC.

The V call is TRBV27, the J call TRBJ2-1; no definite D call. The CDR3 is 18 residues long. In germline, CDR1 is MNHEY, CDR2 SMNVEV (reference sequence). The V end lost 3 bases, the J end lost 0 bases, and 18 bases lay between the germline ends. CDR3 sequence (DNA): TGTGCCAGCAGTTTCATACCTATGGAGTTCGTCTCCTACAATGAGCAGTTCTTC. Its protein product is CASSFIPMEFVSYNEQFF.

V is TRBV27 and J is TRBJ2-7, with 12 bases aligning to TRBD2. The length of the CDR3 is 16 residues. Trimming cost V 3 bases and J 2 bases; bases outside gene matches: 5. CDR1 is MNHEY and CDR2 is SMNVEV in the germline V gene (reference sequence). This chain's CDR3 is CASSFSSGGVTYEQYF. CDR3 in DNA: TGTGCCAGCAGTTTTTCTAGCGGGGGGGTAACCTACGAGCAGTACTTC.

V usage is TRBV2 and J usage is TRBJ1-2, with a weak D call TRBD1 (5 bases). Germline CDR1 SNHLY, CDR2 FYNNEI. The CDR3 has 14 residues. V gave up 1 base and J gave up 8 bases, with 14 bases separating them. The CDR3 sequence is CASSEGGGWRGYTF. Written as DNA, the CDR3 is TGTGCCAGCAGTGAAGGCGGGGGATGGAGGGGCTACACCTTC.

The V gene is TRBV7-6, the J gene TRBJ1-4; the D is unclear. The CDR3 runs to 13 residues. CDR1 is SGHVS, CDR2 FNYEAQ, per germline. V was trimmed by 1 base and J by 8 bases, leaving 8 bases between them. In nucleotides, the CDR3 is TGTGCCAGCAGCTTAGAGGTAGAGGAAAAACTGTTTTTT. Translating gives CASSLEVEEKLFF.

The chain combines TRBV11-2 with TRBJ2-4; D perhaps matches TRBD1 (5 bases). Trimming left V 5 bases short and J 6 bases short, with 11 bases between. The length of the CDR3 is 13 residues. Germline CDR1 SGHAT, CDR2 FQNNGV. CDR3 protein: CASSDSLGNIQYF. DNA for the CDR3: TGTGCCAGCAGCGACAGTCTTGGAAACATTCAGTACTTC.

The chain combines TRBV6-5 with TRBJ2-7; 11 bases map to TRBD1. The CDR3 is made up of 15 amino acids. Germline-derived CDR1 and CDR2 are MNHEY and SVGAGI. The junction had 3 bases not matched to a gene; V was cut back by 3 bases and J by 2 bases. The CDR3 bases are TGTGCCAGCAGTTATACGGGACAGGGGGCCTACGAGCAGTACTTC. This sequence encodes CASSYTGQGAYEQYF.

This chain connects TRBV30 to TRBJ2-2; a weak D match, TRBD1 (5 bases). The CDR3 is 14 residues long. Germline CDR1 GTSNPN, CDR2 SVGIG (reference sequence). Trimming shortened V by 3 bases and J by 5 bases, and 13 bases separated the two germline ends. The CDR3 DNA follows: TGTGCCTGGAGCCCTGGGGCAGCGACCGGGGAGCTGTTTTTT. Its protein product is CAWSPGAATGELFF.

CDR3 in DNA: TGTGCCAGCAGTTACTCGCCAGGCTCAACGGGCTACACCTTC. Translation gives CASSYSPGSTGYTF. The rearrangement uses TRBV6-5 and TRBJ1-2; D ambiguous. Germline lookup yields CDR1 MNHEY and CDR2 SVGAGI. V was cut by 0 bases and J by 8 bases, with 13 bases left in between. CDR3 length: 14 amino acids.

The chain carries TRBV19 and TRBJ1-5; 10 positions agree with TRBD1. The CDR3 loop spans 16 amino acids. V lost 2 bases, J lost 4 bases, and 5 bases stayed unmatched. Germline V gene lookup returns CDR1 LNHDA and CDR2 SQIVND (reference sequence). The CDR3 DNA reads as TGTGCCAGTAGTATACTCTGGACAGGGGGAAATCAGCCCCAGCATTTT. As protein: CASSILWTGGNQPQHF.

This chain links TRBV30 with TRBJ1-5, with 7 bases identical to TRBD1. With 3 bases clipped from V and 1 base from J, the junction kept 6 bases outside the gene matches. Germline lookup yields CDR1 GTSNPN and CDR2 SVGIG (reference sequence). The CDR3 length is 15 residues. CDR3 protein: CAWSEGASSNQPQHF. Written as DNA, the CDR3 is TGTGCCTGGAGCGAGGGGGCTTCGAGCAATCAGCCCCAGCATTTT.

The chain recombines TRBV19 with TRBJ1-1; 10 bases line up with TRBD1. CDR3 length equals 16 residues. After removal of 3 bases from V and 1 base from J, the junction contained 5 bases not matched to a gene. Germline V CDR1 and CDR2: LNHDA, SQIVND (reference sequence). CDR3 DNA sequence: TGTGCCAGTAGTATTGGGACAGGGGATGGGAACACTGAAGCTTTCTTT. Protein product: CASSIGTGDGNTEAFF. Full variable domain (rest looked up from reference TRBV19 and TRBJ1-1): DGGITQSPKYLFRKEGQNVTLSCEQNLNHDAMYWYRQDPGQGLRLIYYSQIVNDFQKGDIAEGYSVSREKKESFPLTVTSAQKNPTAFYLCASSIGTGDGNTEAFFGQGTRLTVV.

V and J are TRBV6-5 and TRBJ1-1; D not resolved. CDR3 size: 15 residues. The germline V and J ends were trimmed by 0 bases and 7 bases, with 15 bases remaining between them. Looked up from germline, CDR1 is MNHEY and CDR2 is SVGAGI. Here the CDR3 reads CASSYSSVGSFEAFF. CDR3 in DNA: TGTGCCAGCAGTTACTCTTCAGTAGGAAGCTTTGAAGCTTTCTTT.

The chain is built from TRBV30 and TRBJ2-5; 9 positions match TRBD1. With 5 bases clipped from V and 3 bases from J, the junction kept 7 bases outside the gene matches. Per germline, CDR1 GTSNPN and CDR2 SVGIG (reference sequence). This CDR3 contains 14 residues. This CDR3 reads CAWALWTGEETQYF. The CDR3, as DNA: TGTGCCTGGGCCCTCTGGACAGGGGAAGAGACCCAGTACTTC.

The chain is built from TRBV6-5 and TRBJ2-7; TRBD1 might be the D (5 bases). From germline, CDR1 is MNHEY and CDR2 SVGAGI. Trimming stripped 2 bases from V and 5 bases from J, with 13 bases between. CDR3 length: 14 amino acids. In nucleotides, the CDR3 is TGTGCCAGCAGTTACGGCCAGGGTTCCCACGAGCAGTACTTC. This gives the protein CASSYGQGSHEQYF.

The rearrangement uses TRBV7-8 and TRBJ2-7; the D gene is possibly TRBD1 (5 bases). Germline CDR1 and CDR2: SGHVS and FQNEAQ. Trimming took 5 bases from V and 3 from J, leaving 17 bases between them. This CDR3 is 15 amino acids long. CDR3 sequence (DNA): TGTGCCAGCAGCCAGGGCGACCGAGAACTCTACGAGCAGTACTTC. Encoded protein: CASSQGDRELYEQYF.

The chain uses TRBV1 and TRBJ2-1; the D call of TRBD2 is as the table states it, not checked on the DNA. TRBV1 represents a pseudogene. This CDR3 comprises 17 residues. For the CDR3, the DNA is TGCACCAGCAGCCAAGATCTCGGGGGGAGCTCCTACAATGAGCAGTTCTTC. Translated, it gives CTSSQDLGGSSYNEQFF.

The chain couples TRBV10-3 to TRBJ1-1; TRBD1 might be the D (5 bases). CDR3 length: 14 residues. Deletions cut 5 bases from V and 1 base from J, with 11 bases between. The germline V gene has CDR1 ENHRY and CDR2 SYGVKD. CDR3 amino acids: CAISYGTSNTEAFF. The CDR3, as DNA: TGTGCCATCAGTTACGGGACCTCGAACACTGAAGCTTTCTTT.

CDR3 region: CASSVASGAYSYEQYF. The CDR3 nucleotides are TGTGCCAGCAGCGTAGCTTCGGGGGCGTACTCCTACGAGCAGTACTTC. This rearrangement joins TRBV9 to TRBJ2-7, with D perhaps matching TRBD1 or TRBD2 (6 bases each). CDR3 size: 16 residues. Trimming removed 0 bases at V and 0 bases at J, with 13 bases between. CDR1 SGDLS and CDR2 YYNGEE come from the germline V gene.

The chain combines TRBV30 with TRBJ2-7, with 8 bases aligning to TRBD1. The junction had 10 bases not matched to a gene; V was cut back by 3 bases and J by 9 bases. Germline V gives CDR1 GTSNPN, CDR2 SVGIG (reference sequence). The length of the CDR3 is 13 residues. The CDR3 DNA is TGTGCCTGGAGCCCTGGGACAGGCTTAGGGCAGTACTTC. It codes for CAWSPGTGLGQYF.

The V gene is TRBV30, the J gene TRBJ2-7; D may be TRBD1 (5 bases). Trimming pared 2 bases from V and 1 base from J, leaving 9 bases between. Germline assignment: CDR1 GTSNPN and CDR2 SVGIG (reference sequence). This CDR3 is built from 13 residues. This CDR3 reads CAWSWGPSYEQYF. The CDR3 bases are TGTGCCTGGAGTTGGGGCCCTTCCTACGAGCAGTACTTC.